The 3 T cell receptor beta chains below all came from one sample that was sequenced in a study of beta chain features in type 1 diabetes. No antigen has been assigned to these receptors. Study observations and caveats: Shortening that was moderate but significant affected the TCRB CDR3s of Type 1 diabetes patients in all four CD4+ subsets.

cDNA synthesis used the whole RNA isolate, giving expressed TCRB sequences. Assay: immunoSEQ multiplex PCR; the TCRdb copy retains only in-frame clones and omits some. The sample includes hundreds of thousands of clones, 10% to 15% of them seen just once. The sequenced material came from naive CD4+ T cells from blood. Receptors originate from a man younger than 35 with type 1 diabetes.

This clone was picked up a small number of times. The gene calls are TRBV7-8 and TRBJ2-3; 9 bases fit TRBD2. Germline lookup yields CDR1 SGHVS and CDR2 FQNEAQ. This CDR3 contains 12 residues. V was clipped by 4 bases and J by 7 bases; unmatched bases: 0. The CDR3 reads CASSSSGNTQYF. The CDR3 region has the DNA TGTGCCAGCAGCTCTAGCGGGAATACGCAGTATTTT.

This clone was detected only a few times. The chain is built from TRBV5-4 and TRBJ2-1, with D possibly TRBD1 on 6 matching bases. Germline CDR1 and CDR2: SGHNT and YYREEE (reference sequence). Trimming shortened V by 0 bases and J by 5 bases, and 12 bases separated the two germline ends. The CDR3 has 15 residues. The CDR3 DNA reads TGTGCCAGCAGCTTGGGACAGGTACTTAACAATGAGCAGTTCTTC. This sequence encodes CASSLGQVLNNEQFF.

This rearrangement joins TRBV29-1 to TRBJ2-7; D may be TRBD1 (5 bases). The CDR3 loop spans 13 amino acids. With 7 bases removed from V and 4 bases from J, the gap between germline ends came to 17 bases. CDR1 SQVTM and CDR2 ANQGSEA come from the germline V gene. The CDR3 DNA sequence: TGCAGCGCGCACCGGCAGGGTGATTACGAGCAGTACTTC. Translated, it gives CSAHRQGDYEQYF.